Listed below are T cell receptor beta chains from one sample, sequenced in a study of cytomegalovirus exposure and HLA in healthy donors. Profiled with immunoSEQ multiplex PCR; TCRdb holds only in-frame clones, not every one. The table shows 75,000 to 95,000 clones, with roughly 78% occurring only once. The specimen sequenced was PBMCs. The receptors stem from a middle-aged woman in good health and CMV-seropositive. The CDR3 runs from the conserved cysteine through the conserved F or W.

j_call v_call cdr3_aa
TRBJ2-1 TRBV19 CASSIEAGAPSSYNEQFF
NA TRBV14 CASSRGVVYEQYF
TRBJ1-4 TRBV25-1 CASSPRPNEKLFF
TRBJ1-1 TRBV7-2 CASSLGQNTEAFF
TRBJ1-2 TRBV5-6 CASSLAVDRTNYGYTF
TRBJ2-2 TRBV5-4 CASSPWRGVHTGELFF
TRBJ1-1 TRBV19 CASSIGTNTEAFF
TRBJ2-2 TRBV19 CASGFTTGELFF
TRBJ1-1 TRBV19 CAIGTGGSTEAFF
TRBJ1-2 TRBV11-2 CASSTDSSYGYTF
TRBJ2-3 TRBV5-6 CASSSDASGRLRTDTQYF
TRBJ1-5 TRBV27 CASSSLTGGGQPQHF
TRBJ2-3 TRBV28 CASKPLPAADTQYF
TRBJ2-7 TRBV5-4 CASTLPAGFYEQYF
TRBJ1-1 TRBV18 CASSGLQAAGTEAFF
TRBJ2-3 TRBV14 CASSLLDTQYF
TRBJ2-7 TRBV5-6 CASSLRLGSFSNYEQYF
TRBJ2-2 TRBV19 CASSIGTGNTGELFF
TRBJ1-1 TRBV21-1 CASSKEFEEDTEAFF
TRBJ2-3 TRBV19 CASSPFVLTDTQYF
TRBJ2-5 TRBV28 CASSFDRGETQYF
TRBJ2-1 TRBV4-2 CASSQDKKPTSASYNEQFF
TRBJ2-1 TRBV19 CASSIFRTAPHLLAADINEQFF
TRBJ2-1 TRBV7-8 CASSRELDNEQFF
TRBJ1-2 TRBV7-2 CASSQDRGRGYGYTF
TRBJ1-4 TRBV27 CASYPQGATNEKLFF
TRBJ2-2 TRBV5-1 CASSFGQELTGELFF
TRBJ2-7 TRBV9 CASSVDQGGQYF
TRBJ1-5 TRBV6-1 CASSALRSHQPQHF
TRBJ2-7 TRBV7-3 CASSEGLGLARSYEQYF
TRBJ2-3 TRBV9 CASTSGGEDTQYF
TRBJ2-2 TRBV28 CASSPLRQGTGTGELFF
TRBJ2-3 TRBV19 CASSTRDRSTDTQYF
TRBJ2-2 TRBV11-3 CASSLLSASGELFF
TRBJ2-5 TRBV11-1 CASSSYGQGKETQYF
TRBJ1-6 TRBV5-4 CASTEAVGENSPLHF
TRBJ2-7 TRBV5-4 CASSLDLAGSSYEQYF
TRBJ1-1 TRBV7-8 CASSPLDRVTEAFF
TRBJ2-7 TRBV6-4 CASSDRRVYEQYF
TRBJ2-5 TRBV5-1 CASSSRLAGVGQTQYF
TRBJ2-7 TRBV30 CAWRGLSIYEQYF
TRBJ2-7 TRBV2 CASTRTDSYEQYF
TRBJ1-1 TRBV18 CASCLTRLNTEAFF
TRBJ2-7 TRBV6-6 CASSYPGQGHEQYF
TRBJ2-1 TRBV10-1 CALTKREGFGYYNEQFF
TRBJ2-5 TRBV5-1 CASSYTGGQGETQYF
TRBJ1-6 TRBV6-5 CASRRQSADNSPLHF
TRBJ2-3 TRBV6-5 CASSVYGGYGDTQYF
TRBJ2-2 TRBV4-3 CASSQLAGANTGELFF
TRBJ1-1 TRBV7-2 CASSLDLGGTEAFF
TRBJ2-5 TRBV11-1 CASSLPGIRGRETQYF
TRBJ2-1 TRBV2 CASKETSGEPSYNEQFF
TRBJ1-1 TRBV7-9 CASSSQGYTEAFF
TRBJ1-2 TRBV7-3 CASSPGGGYGYTF
TRBJ2-7 TRBV6-1 CASSVHDRSYEQYF
TRBJ2-5 TRBV19 CASSIGRGMQETQYF